Described below is a single TCR beta chain sequence and its context. The entry originates in a study of cytomegalovirus exposure and HLA in healthy donors. PCR amplification relied on 60 Vbeta primers (plus 13 Jbeta primers). The table came from immunoSEQ multiplex PCR; TCRdb's copy has only in-frame clones and leaves some out. The repertoire holds about 38,000 clones, with about nine tenths as singletons. Each donor was healthy, and each was a bone marrow donor. This receptor was identified in a woman in her 40s in good health and CMV-seropositive. The specimen was PBMCs.

CDR3 coding DNA: TGTGCCAGCAGTGACCGGACACCCCCCTACGAGCAGTACTTC. Encoded protein: CASSDRTPPYEQYF. The V call is TRBV6-5, the J call TRBJ2-7, with D perhaps TRBD1 (5 bases). Trimming took 5 bases from V and 2 from J, leaving 13 bases between them. The V gene's germline CDR1 is MNHEY and CDR2 SVGAGI. The CDR3 runs to 14 residues.